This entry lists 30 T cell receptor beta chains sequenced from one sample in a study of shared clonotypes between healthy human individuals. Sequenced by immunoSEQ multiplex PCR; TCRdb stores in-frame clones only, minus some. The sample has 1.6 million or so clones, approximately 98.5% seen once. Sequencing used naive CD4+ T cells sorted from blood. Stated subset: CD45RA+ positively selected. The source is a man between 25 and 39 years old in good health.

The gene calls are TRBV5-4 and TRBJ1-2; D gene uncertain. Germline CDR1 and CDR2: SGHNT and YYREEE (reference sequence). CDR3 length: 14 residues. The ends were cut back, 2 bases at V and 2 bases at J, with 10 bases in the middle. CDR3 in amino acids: CASSLPGANYGYTF. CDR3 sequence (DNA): TGTGCCAGCAGCTTACCGGGAGCCAACTATGGCTACACCTTC. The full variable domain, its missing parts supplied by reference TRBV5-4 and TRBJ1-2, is ETGVTQSPTHLIKTRGQQVTLRCSSQSGHNTVSWYQQALGQGPQFIFQYYREEENGRGNFPPRFSGLQFPNYSSELNVNALELDDSALYLCASSLPGANYGYTFGSGTRLTVV.

The CDR3 DNA reads as TGTGCCAGCAGCTTAGAGAAGGGGTCGACTGGAGAGACCCAGTACTTC. It translates to CASSLEKGSTGETQYF. The chain uses TRBV7-9 and TRBJ2-5; D is possibly TRBD1 (5 bases). Germline assignment: CDR1 SEHNR and CDR2 FQNEAQ (reference sequence). V lost 1 base, J lost 4 bases, and 16 bases lay in between. CDR3 length: 16 amino acids.

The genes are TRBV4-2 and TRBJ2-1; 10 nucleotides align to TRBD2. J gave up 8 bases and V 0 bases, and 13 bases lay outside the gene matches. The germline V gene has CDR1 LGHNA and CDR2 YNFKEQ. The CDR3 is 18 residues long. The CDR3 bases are TGTGCCAGCAGCCAAGATCTGGTGCTAGCGGGAGTGGGTTATGAGCAGTTCTTC. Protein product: CASSQDLVLAGVGYEQFF.

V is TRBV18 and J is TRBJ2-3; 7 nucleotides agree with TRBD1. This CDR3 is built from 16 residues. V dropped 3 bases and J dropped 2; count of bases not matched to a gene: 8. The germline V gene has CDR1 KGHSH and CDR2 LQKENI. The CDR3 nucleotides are TGTGCCAGCTCACCGATCGAGACAGGGCTCACAGATACGCAGTATTTT. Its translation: CASSPIETGLTDTQYF.

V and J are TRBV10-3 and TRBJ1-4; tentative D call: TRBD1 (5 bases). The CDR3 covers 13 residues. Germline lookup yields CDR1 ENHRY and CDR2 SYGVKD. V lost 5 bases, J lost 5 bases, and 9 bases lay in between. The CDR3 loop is CAISREGNEKLFF. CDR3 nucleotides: TGTGCCATCAGTAGGGAGGGGAATGAAAAACTGTTTTTT.

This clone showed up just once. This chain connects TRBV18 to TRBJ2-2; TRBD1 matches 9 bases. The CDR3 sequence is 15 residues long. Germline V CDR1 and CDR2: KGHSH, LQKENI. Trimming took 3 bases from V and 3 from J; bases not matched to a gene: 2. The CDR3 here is CASSPGTGHTGELFF. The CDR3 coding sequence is TGTGCCAGCTCACCCGGGACAGGGCACACCGGGGAGCTGTTTTTT. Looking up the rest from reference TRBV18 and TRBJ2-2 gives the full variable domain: NAGVMQNPRHLVRRRGQEARLRCSPMKGHSHVYWYRQLPEEGLKFMVYLQKENIIDESGMPKERFSAEFPKEGPSILRIQQVVRGDSAAYFCASSPGTGHTGELFFGEGSRLTVL.

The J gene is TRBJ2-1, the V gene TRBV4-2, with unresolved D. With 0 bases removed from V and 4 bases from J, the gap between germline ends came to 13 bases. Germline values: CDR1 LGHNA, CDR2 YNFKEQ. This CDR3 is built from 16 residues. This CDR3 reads CASSQEKGLPYNEQFF. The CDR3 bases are TGTGCCAGCAGCCAAGAGAAAGGGTTACCTTACAATGAGCAGTTCTTC.

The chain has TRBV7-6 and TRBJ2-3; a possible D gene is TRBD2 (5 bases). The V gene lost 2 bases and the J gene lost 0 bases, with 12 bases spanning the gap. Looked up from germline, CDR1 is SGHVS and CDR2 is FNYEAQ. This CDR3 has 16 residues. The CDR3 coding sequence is TGTGCCAGCAGCTTAAACCCGCGAGGGAGCACAGATACGCAGTATTTT. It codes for CASSLNPRGSTDTQYF.

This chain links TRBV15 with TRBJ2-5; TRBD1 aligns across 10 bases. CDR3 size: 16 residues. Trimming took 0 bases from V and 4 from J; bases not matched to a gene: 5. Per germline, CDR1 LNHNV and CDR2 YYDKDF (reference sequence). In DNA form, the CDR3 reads TGTGCCACCAGCAGAGATGGGGACAGGGGCTCAGAGACCCAGTACTTC. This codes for CATSRDGDRGSETQYF.

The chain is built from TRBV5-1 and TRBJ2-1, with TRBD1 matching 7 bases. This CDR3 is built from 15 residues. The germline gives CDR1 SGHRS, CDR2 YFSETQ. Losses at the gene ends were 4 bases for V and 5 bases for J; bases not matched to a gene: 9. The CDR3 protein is CASSRPDRLDNEQFF. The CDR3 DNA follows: TGCGCCAGCAGCCGCCCGGACAGGTTAGACAATGAGCAGTTCTTC.

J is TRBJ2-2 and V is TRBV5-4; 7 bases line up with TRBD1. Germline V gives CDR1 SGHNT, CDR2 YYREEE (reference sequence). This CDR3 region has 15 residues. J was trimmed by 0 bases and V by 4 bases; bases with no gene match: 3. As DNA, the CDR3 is TGTGCCAGCAGCCGGACAGGTTCGAACACCGGGGAGCTGTTTTTT. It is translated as CASSRTGSNTGELFF.

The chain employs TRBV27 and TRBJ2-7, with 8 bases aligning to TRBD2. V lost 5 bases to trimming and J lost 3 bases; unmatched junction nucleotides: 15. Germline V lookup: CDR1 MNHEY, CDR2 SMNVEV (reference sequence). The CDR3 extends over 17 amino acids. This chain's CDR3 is CASSPPPTSGRNYEQYF. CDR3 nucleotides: TGTGCCAGCAGTCCGCCCCCTACTAGCGGTCGTAACTACGAGCAGTACTTC.

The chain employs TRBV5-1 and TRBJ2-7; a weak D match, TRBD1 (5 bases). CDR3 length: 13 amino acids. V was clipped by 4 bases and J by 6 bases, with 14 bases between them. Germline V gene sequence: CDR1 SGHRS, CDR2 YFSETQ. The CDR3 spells CASSPTVSGEQYF. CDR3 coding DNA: TGCGCCAGCAGCCCGACAGTTTCGGGCGAGCAGTACTTC.

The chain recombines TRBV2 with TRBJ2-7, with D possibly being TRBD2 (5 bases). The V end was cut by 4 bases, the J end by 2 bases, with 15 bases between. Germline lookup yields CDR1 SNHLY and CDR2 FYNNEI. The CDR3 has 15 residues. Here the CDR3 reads CASSVTRVGTYEQYF. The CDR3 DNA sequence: TGTGCCAGCAGTGTTACGAGGGTAGGGACCTACGAGCAGTACTTC.

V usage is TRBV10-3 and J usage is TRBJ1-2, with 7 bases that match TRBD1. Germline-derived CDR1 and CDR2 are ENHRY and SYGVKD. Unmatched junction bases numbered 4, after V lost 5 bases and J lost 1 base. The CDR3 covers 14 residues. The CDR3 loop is CAISQTGINYGYTF. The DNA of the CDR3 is TGTGCCATCAGTCAGACAGGGATTAACTATGGCTACACCTTC.

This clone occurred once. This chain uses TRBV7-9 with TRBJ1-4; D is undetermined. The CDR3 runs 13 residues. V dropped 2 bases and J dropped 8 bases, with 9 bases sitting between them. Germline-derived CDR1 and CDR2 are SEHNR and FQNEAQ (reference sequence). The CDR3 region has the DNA TGTGCCAGCAGCTTAATTGGTAGAGAAAAACTGTTTTTT. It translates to CASSLIGREKLFF.

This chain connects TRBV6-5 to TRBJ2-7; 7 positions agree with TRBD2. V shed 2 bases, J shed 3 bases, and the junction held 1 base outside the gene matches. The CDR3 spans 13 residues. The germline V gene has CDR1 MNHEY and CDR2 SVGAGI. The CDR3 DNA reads TGTGCCAGCAGTTACGAGCGGGGCTACGAGCAGTACTTC. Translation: CASSYERGYEQYF.

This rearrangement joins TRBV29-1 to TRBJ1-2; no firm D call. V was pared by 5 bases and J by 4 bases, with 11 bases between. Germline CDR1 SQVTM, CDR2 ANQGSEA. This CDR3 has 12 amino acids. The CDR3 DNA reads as TGCAGCGTTTTAAACGAAGGCTATGGCTACACCTTC. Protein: CSVLNEGYGYTF.

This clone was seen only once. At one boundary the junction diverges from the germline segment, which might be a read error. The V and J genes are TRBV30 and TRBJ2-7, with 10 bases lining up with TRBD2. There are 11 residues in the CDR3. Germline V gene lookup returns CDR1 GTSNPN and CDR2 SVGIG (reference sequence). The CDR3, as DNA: TGTGCCTGGGGGCGAGCGGGAGGGCCTCACTTC. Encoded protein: CAWGRAGGPHF.

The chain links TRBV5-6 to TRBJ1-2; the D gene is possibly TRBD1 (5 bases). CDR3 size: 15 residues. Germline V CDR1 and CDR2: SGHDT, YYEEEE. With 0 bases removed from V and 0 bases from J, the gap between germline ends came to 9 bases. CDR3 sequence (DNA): TGTGCCAGCAGCTTGGCACAGGACCCTAACTATGGCTACACCTTC. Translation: CASSLAQDPNYGYTF.

The CDR3 sequence is CASSPLDGPQETQYF. CDR3 in DNA: TGTGCCAGTAGTCCTTTGGACGGACCCCAAGAGACCCAGTACTTC. The V call is TRBV19, the J call TRBJ2-5; D is unresolved. V gave up 5 bases and J gave up 1 base, with 14 bases separating them. The CDR3 consists of 15 residues. CDR1 is LNHDA, CDR2 SQIVND, per germline (reference sequence). Based on the CDR3 plus reference TRBV19 and TRBJ2-5, the full variable domain is DGGITQSPKYLFRKEGQNVTLSCEQNLNHDAMYWYRQDPGQGLRLIYYSQIVNDFQKGDIAEGYSVSREKKESFPLTVTSAQKNPTAFYLCASSPLDGPQETQYFGPGTRLLVL.

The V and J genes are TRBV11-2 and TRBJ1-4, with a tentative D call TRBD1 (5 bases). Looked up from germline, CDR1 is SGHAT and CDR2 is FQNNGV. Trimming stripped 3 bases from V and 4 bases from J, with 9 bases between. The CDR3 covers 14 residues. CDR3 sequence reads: CASSFTGFNEKLFF. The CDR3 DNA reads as TGTGCCAGCAGCTTTACAGGTTTTAATGAAAAACTGTTTTTT.

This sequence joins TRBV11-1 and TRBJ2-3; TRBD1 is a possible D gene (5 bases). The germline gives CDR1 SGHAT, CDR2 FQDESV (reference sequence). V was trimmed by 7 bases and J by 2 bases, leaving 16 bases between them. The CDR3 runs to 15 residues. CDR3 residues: CASTQQDRITDTQYF. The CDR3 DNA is TGTGCCAGCACCCAACAGGATAGGATCACAGATACGCAGTATTTT.

CDR3 sequence reads: CASSLVGALEQYF. As DNA, the CDR3 is TGTGCCAGCAGCTTAGTCGGGGCACTCGAGCAGTACTTC. The V gene is TRBV7-9, the J gene TRBJ2-7; D is perhaps TRBD1 or TRBD2 (5 bases each). The CDR3 totals 13 residues. Trimming removed 1 base at V and 6 bases at J, with 10 bases between. CDR1 is SEHNR, CDR2 FQNEAQ, per germline (reference sequence). Full variable domain (outside the CDR3, taken from reference TRBV7-9 and TRBJ2-7): DTGVSQNPRHKITKRGQNVTFRCDPISEHNRLYWYRQTLGQGPEFLTYFQNEAQLEKSRLLSDRFSAERPKGSFSTLEIQRTEQGDSAMYLCASSLVGALEQYFGPGTRLTVT.

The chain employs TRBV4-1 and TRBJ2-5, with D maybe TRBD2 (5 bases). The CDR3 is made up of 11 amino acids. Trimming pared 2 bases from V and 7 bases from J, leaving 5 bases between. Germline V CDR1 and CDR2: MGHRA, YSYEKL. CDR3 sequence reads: CASSQRGTQYF. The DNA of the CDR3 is TGCGCCAGCAGCCAACGGGGGACCCAGTACTTC.

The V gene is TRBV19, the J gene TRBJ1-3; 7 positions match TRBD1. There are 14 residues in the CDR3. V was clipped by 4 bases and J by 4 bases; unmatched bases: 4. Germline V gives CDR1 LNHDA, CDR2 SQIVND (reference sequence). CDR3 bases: TGTGCCAGTAGTACGACAGGGAAAGGAAACACCATATATTTT. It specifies CASSTTGKGNTIYF.

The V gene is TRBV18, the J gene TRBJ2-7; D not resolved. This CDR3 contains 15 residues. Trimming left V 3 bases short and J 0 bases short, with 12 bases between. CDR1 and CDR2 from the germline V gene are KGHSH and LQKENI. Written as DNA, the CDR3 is TGTGCCAGCTCACCTTTTACGGCGGACTCCTACGAGCAGTACTTC. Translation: CASSPFTADSYEQYF. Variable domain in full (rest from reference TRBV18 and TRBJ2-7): NAGVMQNPRHLVRRRGQEARLRCSPMKGHSHVYWYRQLPEEGLKFMVYLQKENIIDESGMPKERFSAEFPKEGPSILRIQQVVRGDSAAYFCASSPFTADSYEQYFGPGTRLTVT.

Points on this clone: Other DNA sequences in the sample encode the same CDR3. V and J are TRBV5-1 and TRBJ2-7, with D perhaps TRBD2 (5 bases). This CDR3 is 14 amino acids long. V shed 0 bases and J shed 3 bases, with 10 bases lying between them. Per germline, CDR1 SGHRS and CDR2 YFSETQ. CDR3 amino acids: CASSLGGPLYEQYF. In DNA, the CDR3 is TGCGCCAGCAGCTTGGGAGGGCCGCTCTACGAGCAGTACTTC.

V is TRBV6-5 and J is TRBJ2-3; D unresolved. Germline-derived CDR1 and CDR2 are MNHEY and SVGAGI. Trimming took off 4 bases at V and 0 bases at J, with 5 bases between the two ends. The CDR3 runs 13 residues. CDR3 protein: CASSSDSTDTQYF. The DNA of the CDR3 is TGTGCCAGCAGTTCCGACAGCACAGATACGCAGTATTTT.

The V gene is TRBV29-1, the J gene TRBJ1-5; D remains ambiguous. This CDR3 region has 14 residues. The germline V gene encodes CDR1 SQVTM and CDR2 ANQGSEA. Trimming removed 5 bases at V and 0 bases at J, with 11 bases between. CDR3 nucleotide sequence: TGCAGCGTTACTGGACGGTATAGCAATCAGCCCCAGCATTTT. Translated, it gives CSVTGRYSNQPQHF.